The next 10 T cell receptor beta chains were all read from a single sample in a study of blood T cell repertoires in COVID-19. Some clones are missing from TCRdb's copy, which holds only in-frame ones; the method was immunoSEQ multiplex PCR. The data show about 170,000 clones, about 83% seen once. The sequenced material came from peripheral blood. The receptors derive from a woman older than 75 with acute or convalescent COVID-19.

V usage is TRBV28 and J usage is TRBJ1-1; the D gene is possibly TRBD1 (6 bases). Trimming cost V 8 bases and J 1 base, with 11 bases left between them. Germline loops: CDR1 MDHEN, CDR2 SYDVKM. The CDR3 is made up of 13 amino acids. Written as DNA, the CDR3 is TGTGCCAGCGGTGGACAGTGGAACACTGAAGCTTTCTTT. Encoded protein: CASGGQWNTEAFF.

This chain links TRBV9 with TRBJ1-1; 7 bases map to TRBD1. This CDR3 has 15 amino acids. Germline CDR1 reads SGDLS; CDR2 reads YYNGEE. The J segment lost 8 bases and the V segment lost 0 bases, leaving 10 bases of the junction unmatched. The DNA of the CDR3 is TGTGCCAGCAGCGTAGGTCGTGGGACAGCACCAGAAGCTTTCTTT. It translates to CASSVGRGTAPEAFF.

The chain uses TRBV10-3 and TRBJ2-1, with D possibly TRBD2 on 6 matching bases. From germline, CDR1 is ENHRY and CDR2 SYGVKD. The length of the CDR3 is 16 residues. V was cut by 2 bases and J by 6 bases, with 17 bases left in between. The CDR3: CAISEGGGRRGNEQFF. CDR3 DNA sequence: TGTGCCATCAGTGAGGGGGGAGGCCGAAGGGGCAATGAGCAGTTCTTC.

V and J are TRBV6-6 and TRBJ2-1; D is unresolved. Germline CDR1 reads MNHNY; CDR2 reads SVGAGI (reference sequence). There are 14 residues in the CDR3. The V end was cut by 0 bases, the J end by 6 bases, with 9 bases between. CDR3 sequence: CASSYSLGVNEQFF. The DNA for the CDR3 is TGTGCCAGCAGTTACTCGTTGGGCGTCAATGAGCAGTTCTTC.

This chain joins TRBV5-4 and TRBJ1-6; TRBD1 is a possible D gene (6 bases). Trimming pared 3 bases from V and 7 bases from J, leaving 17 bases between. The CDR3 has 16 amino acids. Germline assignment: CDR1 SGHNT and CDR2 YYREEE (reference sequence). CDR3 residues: CASSSIKQGMNSPLHF. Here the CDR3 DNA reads TGTGCCAGCAGCTCGATAAAACAGGGAATGAATTCACCCCTCCACTTT.

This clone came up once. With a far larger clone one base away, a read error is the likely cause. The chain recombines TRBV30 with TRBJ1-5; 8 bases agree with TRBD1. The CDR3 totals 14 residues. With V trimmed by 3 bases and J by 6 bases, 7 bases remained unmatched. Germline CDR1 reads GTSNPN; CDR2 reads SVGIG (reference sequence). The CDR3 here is CAWSPGQEGQPQHF. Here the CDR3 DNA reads TGTGCCTGGAGCCCGGGACAGGAAGGTCAGCCCCAGCATTTT. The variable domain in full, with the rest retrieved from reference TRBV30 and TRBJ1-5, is SQTIHQWPATLVQPVGSPLSLECTVEGTSNPNLYWYRQAAGRGLQLLFYSVGIGQISSEVPQNLSASRPQDRQFILSSKKLLLSDSGFYLCAWSPGQEGQPQHFGDGTRLSIL.

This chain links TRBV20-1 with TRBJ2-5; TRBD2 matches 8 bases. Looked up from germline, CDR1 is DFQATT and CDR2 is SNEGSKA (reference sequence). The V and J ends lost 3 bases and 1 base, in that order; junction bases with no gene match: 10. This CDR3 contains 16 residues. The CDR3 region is CSASKRELGFQETQYF. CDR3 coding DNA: TGCAGTGCTAGTAAGCGGGAGTTAGGCTTCCAAGAGACCCAGTACTTC.

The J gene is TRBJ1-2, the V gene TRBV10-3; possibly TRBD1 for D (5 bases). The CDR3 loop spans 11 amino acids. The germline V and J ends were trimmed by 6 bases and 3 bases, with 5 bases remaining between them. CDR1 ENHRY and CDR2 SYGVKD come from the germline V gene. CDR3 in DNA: TGTGCCATCAGAGGGGACTATGGCTACACCTTC. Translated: CAIRGDYGYTF.

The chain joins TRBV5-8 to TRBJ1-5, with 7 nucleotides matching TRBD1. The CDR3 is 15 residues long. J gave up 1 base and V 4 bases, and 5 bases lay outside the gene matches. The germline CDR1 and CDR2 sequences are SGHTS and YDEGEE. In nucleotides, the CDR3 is TGTGCCAGCAGCCGTGGACAGGTGAGCAATCAGCCCCAGCATTTT. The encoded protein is CASSRGQVSNQPQHF. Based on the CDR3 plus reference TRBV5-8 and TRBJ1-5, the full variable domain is EAGVTQSPTHLIKTRGQQATLRCSPISGHTSVYWYQQALGLGLQFLLWYDEGEERNRGNFPPRFSGRQFPNYSSELNVNALELEDSALYLCASSRGQVSNQPQHFGDGTRLSIL.

The CDR3 nucleotides are TGTGCCAGTAGTGCTCGGGACAGGGGTTTTAATCAGCCCCAGCATTTT. Its translation is CASSARDRGFNQPQHF. The gene calls are TRBV19 and TRBJ1-5; 10 bases are shared with TRBD1. V shed 5 bases and J 4 bases; nucleotides not matched to a gene: 8. This CDR3 has 16 amino acids. Germline-derived CDR1 and CDR2 are LNHDA and SQIVND (reference sequence).